This TCR beta chain stems from a study of human T cells and chemical hapten exposure. The wider study: Small pooled library volume differences mainly caused per-sample TCR yield variation. General study points: Healthy individuals' immune responses may differ from those of donors, who had alopecia. Sensitizing to DPC left TCRs with a frequency above 1 in 1000 unaltered.

TCRdb passed the RACE reads through MiXCR, listing each CDR3 protein once. The repertoire consists of 80,000 to 100,000 distinct CDR3 sequences, with approximately 11% occurring once and the leading ten covering roughly 1%. V dropped 4 bases and J dropped 0; count of bases not matched to a gene: 2. The CDR3 spans 16 residues. Germline loops: CDR1 KGHDR, CDR2 SFDVKD. The time point denotes: patch test 3, about 24 weeks after DPC sensitization. Noted treatment: therapeutic diphenylcyclopropenone sensitization with weekly scalp DPC. Patients had alopecia, were aged 18 to 70, and were not pregnant. This clonotype was seen ten or more times. Its specificity is unknown.

Sequenced material: whole blood, taken in connection with sensitization to the hapten diphenylcyclopropenone (DPC). This clonotype originated in a woman in her twenties or thirties with alopecia areata. Some clones in this sample may be carry-over from other donors' samples. The chain employs TRBV24-1 and TRBJ2-3; 11 nucleotides match TRBD1. The CDR3 protein is CATSDRDRGSTDTQYF. The CDR3 region has the DNA TGTGCCACCAGTGACAGGGACAGGGGGAGCACAGATACGCAGTATTTT.